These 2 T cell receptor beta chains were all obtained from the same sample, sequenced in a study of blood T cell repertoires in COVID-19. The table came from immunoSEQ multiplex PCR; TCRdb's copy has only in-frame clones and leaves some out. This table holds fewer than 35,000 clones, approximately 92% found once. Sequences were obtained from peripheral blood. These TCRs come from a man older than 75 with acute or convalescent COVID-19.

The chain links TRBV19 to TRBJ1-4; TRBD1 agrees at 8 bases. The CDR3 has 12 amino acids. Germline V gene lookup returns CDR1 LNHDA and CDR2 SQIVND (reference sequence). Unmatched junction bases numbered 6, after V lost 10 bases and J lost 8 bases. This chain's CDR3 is CATRDRNEKLFF. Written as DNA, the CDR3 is TGTGCCACTCGGGACAGGAACGAAAAACTGTTTTTT.

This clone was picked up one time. The CDR3: CASSQGALASTDTQYF. CDR3 nucleotide sequence: TGTGCCAGCAGCCAGGGGGCTCTGGCTAGCACAGATACGCAGTATTTT. This chain uses TRBV11-3 with TRBJ2-3, with TRBD1 matching 8 bases. Per germline, CDR1 SGHNT and CDR2 YENEEA. The CDR3 spans 16 residues. The V gene end was trimmed by 5 bases and the J gene end by 0 bases; junction bases not matched to a gene: 7.